The TCR beta chain described here comes from a study of blood T cell repertoires in COVID-19. V lost 0 bases to trimming and J lost 4 bases, with 15 bases between them. CDR3 size: 16 residues. Germline CDR1 reads LGHNA; CDR2 reads YSLEER. Libraries were prepared by immunoSEQ multiplex PCR; TCRdb keeps only in-frame clonotypes and omits some of them. This sample has 150,000 or so clones, with more than 90% found just once. V is TRBV4-3 and J is TRBJ1-2; D perhaps matches TRBD1 (5 bases). Sequenced: peripheral blood. The clonotype originates from a man in his forties or fifties with acute or convalescent COVID-19. Here the CDR3 reads CASSQDREAGLYGYTF. CDR3 sequence (DNA): TGCGCCAGCAGCCAAGATCGGGAGGCAGGGCTCTATGGCTACACCTTC.